This T cell receptor (beta chain) derives from a study of T-cell reconstitution after alpha-beta-depleted transplantation in children. Unique molecular identifiers were used to barcode this TCRbeta library. TCRdb re-derived calls from the PCR reads in MiXCR, one entry per CDR3 protein. The data contain 450,000 to 600,000 distinct CDR3 sequences, about a sixth of them singletons. V was cut by 6 bases and J by 5 bases, with 14 bases left in between. CDR1 KGHSH and CDR2 LQKENI come from the germline V gene. The CDR3 consists of 13 residues. This clonotype originated in a human donor who donated a stem cell graft to a child with acute lymphoblastic leukemia. Sequenced here: PBMCs from the stem cell graft donor, sampled from the stem cell graft. The J gene is TRBJ2-7, the V gene TRBV18; D perhaps matches TRBD2 (5 bases). CDR3 nucleotides: TGTGCCAGCTCGGAAACAAAGCGGAACGAGCAGTACTTC. It is translated as CASSETKRNEQYF.